Sequencing of this TCR beta chain was carried out in a study of T-cell reconstitution after alpha-beta-depleted transplantation in children. Per germline, CDR1 SGHTA and CDR2 FQGNSA. With 7 bases clipped from V and 10 bases from J, the junction kept 15 bases outside the gene matches. CDR3 length equals 16 residues. Preparing the TCRbeta library involved the use of unique molecular identifiers. TCRdb re-analysed the PCR reads in MiXCR, keeping a single row per CDR3 protein. The data contain about 500,000 distinct CDR3 sequences, 32% of them seen just once; the ten biggest clones take up 2% to 3%. The sample here was PBMCs from the stem cell graft donor, taken from the stem cell graft. J is TRBJ1-6 and V is TRBV7-2; 8 positions agree with TRBD1. The sequence was collected from a human donor who donated a stem cell graft to a child with aplastic anemia. As DNA, the CDR3 is TGTGCCAGCATGCTCTCCGCCGGACAGGGAGGATCACCCCTCCACTTT. This codes for CASMLSAGQGGSPLHF. Looking up the rest from reference TRBV7-2 and TRBJ1-6 gives the full variable domain: GAGVSQSPSNKVTEKGKDVELRCDPISGHTALYWYRQSLGQGLEFLIYFQGNSAPDKSGLPSDRFSAERTGGSVSTLTIQRTQQEDSAVYLCASMLSAGQGGSPLHFGNGTRLTVT.